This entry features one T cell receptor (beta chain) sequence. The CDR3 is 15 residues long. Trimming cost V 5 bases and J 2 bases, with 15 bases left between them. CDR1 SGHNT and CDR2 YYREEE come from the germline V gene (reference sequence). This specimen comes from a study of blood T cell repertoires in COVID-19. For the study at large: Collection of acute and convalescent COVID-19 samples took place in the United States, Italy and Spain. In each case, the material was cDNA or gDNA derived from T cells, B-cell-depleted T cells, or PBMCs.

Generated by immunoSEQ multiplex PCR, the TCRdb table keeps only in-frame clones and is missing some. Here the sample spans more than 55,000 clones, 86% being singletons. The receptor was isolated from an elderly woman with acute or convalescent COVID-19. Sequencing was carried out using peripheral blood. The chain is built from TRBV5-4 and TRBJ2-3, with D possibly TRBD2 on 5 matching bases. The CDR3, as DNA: TGTGCCAGCAGTATGGACTCCTACAACACAGATACGCAGTATTTT. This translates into CASSMDSYNTDTQYF. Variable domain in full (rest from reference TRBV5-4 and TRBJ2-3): ETGVTQSPTHLIKTRGQQVTLRCSSQSGHNTVSWYQQALGQGPQFIFQYYREEENGRGNFPPRFSGLQFPNYSSELNVNALELDDSALYLCASSMDSYNTDTQYFGPGTRLTVL.